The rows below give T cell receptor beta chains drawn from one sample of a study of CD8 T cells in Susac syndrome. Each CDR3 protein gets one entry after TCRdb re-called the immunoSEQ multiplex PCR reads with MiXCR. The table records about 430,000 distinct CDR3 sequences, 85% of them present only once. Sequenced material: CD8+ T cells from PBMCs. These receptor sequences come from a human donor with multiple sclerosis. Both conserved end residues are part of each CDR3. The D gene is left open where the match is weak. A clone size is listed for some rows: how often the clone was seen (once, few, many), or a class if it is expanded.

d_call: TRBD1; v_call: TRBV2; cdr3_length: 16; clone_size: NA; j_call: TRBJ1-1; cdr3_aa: CASSKERQGTNTKAFF; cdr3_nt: TGTGCCAGCAGTAAAGAACGACAGGGTACGAACACTAAAGCTTTCTTT
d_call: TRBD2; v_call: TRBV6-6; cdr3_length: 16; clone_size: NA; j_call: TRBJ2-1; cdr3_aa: CASSLGTSGIYNEQFF; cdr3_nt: TGTGCCAGCAGTCTCGGGACTAGCGGGATCTACAATGAGCAGTTCTTC
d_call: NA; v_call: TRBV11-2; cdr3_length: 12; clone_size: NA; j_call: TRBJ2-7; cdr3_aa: CASSPDINEQYF; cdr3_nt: TGTGCCAGCAGCCCGGACATTAACGAGCAGTACTTC
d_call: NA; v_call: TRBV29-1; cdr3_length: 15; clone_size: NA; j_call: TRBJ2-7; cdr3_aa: CSVEDTFTGSYEQYF; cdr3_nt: TGCAGCGTTGAAGATACTTTCACAGGCTCCTACGAGCAGTACTTC
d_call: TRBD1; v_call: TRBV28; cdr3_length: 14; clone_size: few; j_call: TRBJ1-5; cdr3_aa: CASSRQGAFQPQHF; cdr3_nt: TGTGCCAGCAGTCGACAGGGGGCTTTTCAGCCCCAGCATTTT
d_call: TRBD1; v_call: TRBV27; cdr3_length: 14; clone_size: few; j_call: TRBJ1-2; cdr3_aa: CASSPGQVNYGYTF; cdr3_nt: TGTGCCAGCAGTCCGGGACAGGTGAACTATGGCTACACCTTC
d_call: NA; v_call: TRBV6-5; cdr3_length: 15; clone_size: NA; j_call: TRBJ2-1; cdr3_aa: CASSYGPGSYNEQFF; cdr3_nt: TGTGCCAGCAGTTATGGCCCAGGCTCCTACAATGAGCAGTTCTTC
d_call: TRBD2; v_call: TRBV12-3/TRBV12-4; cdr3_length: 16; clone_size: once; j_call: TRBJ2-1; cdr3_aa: CASSRLAGPTSNEQFF; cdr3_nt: TGTGCCAGCAGCCGGCTAGCGGGGCCCACCAGCAATGAGCAGTTCTTC
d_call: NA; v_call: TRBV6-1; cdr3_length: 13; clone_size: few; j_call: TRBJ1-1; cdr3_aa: CASVEQPNTEAFF; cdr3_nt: TGTGCCAGCGTGGAACAGCCGAACACTGAAGCTTTCTTT
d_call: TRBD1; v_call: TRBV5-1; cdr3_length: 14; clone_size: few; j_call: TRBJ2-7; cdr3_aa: CASSTGQGDTEQYF; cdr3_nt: TGCGCCAGCAGCACCGGACAGGGGGACACCGAGCAGTACTTC
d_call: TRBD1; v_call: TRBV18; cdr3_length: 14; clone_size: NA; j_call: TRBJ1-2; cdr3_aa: CASSLDGQGYGYTF; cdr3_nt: TGTGCCAGCTCACTAGATGGACAGGGCTACGGCTACACCTTC
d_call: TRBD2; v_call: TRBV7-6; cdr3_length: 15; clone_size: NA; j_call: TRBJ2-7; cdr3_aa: CASTHGAGEPYEQYF; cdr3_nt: TGTGCCAGCACTCATGGGGCGGGAGAGCCCTACGAGCAGTACTTC
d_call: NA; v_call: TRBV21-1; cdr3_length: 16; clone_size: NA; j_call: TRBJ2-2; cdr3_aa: CASSLPGGTNTGELFF; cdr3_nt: TGTGCCAGCAGCCTCCCGGGGGGCACGAACACCGGGGAGCTGTTTTTT
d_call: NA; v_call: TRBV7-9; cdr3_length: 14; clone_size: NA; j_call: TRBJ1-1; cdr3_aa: CASSSDRLNTEAFF; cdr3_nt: TGTGCCAGCAGTTCCGACAGATTGAACACTGAAGCTTTCTTT
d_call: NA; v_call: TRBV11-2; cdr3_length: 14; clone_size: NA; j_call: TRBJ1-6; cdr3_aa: CASMGGTINSPLHF; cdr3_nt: TGTGCCAGCATGGGAGGGACAATTAATTCACCCCTCCACTTT
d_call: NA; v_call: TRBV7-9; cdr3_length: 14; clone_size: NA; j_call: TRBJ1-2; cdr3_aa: CASSLARPDYGYTF; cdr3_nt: TGTGCCAGCAGCTTAGCCCGACCCGACTATGGCTACACCTTC
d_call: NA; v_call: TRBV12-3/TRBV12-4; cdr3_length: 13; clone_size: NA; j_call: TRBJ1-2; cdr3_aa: CASSLGGAYGYTF; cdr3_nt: TGTGCCAGCAGTTTGGGTGGAGCCTATGGCTACACCTTC
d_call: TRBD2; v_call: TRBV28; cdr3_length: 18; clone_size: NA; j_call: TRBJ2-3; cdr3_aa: CASTEGPSGRFIADTQYF; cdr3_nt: TGTGCCAGCACCGAGGGACCGAGCGGGAGATTTATAGCAGATACGCAGTATTTT
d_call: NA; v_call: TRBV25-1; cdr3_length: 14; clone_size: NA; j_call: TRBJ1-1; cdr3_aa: CASSEKGGTTEAFF; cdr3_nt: TGTGCCAGCAGTGAAAAAGGGGGGACCACTGAAGCTTTCTTT
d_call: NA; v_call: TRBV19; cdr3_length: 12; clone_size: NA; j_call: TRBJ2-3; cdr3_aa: CASSMDYGAQYF; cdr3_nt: TGTGCCAGTAGTATGGACTACGGTGCGCAGTATTTT
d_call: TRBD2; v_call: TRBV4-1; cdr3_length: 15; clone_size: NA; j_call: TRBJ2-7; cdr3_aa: CASSQVMAGAYEQYF; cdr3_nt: TGCGCCAGCAGCCAAGTCATGGCGGGAGCCTACGAGCAGTACTTC
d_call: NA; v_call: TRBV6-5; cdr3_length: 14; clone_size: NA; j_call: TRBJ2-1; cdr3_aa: CASSYSPLYNEQFF; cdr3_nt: TGTGCCAGCAGTTACTCACCACTGTACAATGAGCAGTTCTTC
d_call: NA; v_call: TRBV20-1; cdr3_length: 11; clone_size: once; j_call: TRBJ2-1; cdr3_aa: CSARVTYEQFF; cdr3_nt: TGCAGTGCTAGAGTGACTTATGAGCAGTTCTTC